The T cell receptor (beta chain) described here comes from a study of patients and donors after allogeneic stem cell transplantation. The germline CDR1 and CDR2 sequences are SQVTM and ANQGSEA. V lost 3 bases and J lost 10, with 12 bases in between. The CDR3 has 11 residues. TCRdb passed the RT-PCR reads through MiXCR, listing each CDR3 protein once. The sample consists of 100,000 to 120,000 distinct CDR3 sequences, 35% of them appearing once. The sample holds a few counts of this clonotype. The V and J genes are TRBV29-1 and TRBJ2-5; D call uncertain. The sample comprised blood, either unsorted or a sorted T cell fraction (not recorded which). This receptor was taken from a human donor who was either an allogeneic HSCT recipient or a stem cell or donor lymphocyte infusion donor (not recorded which). It is not recorded whose cells these are; they may come from a transplant donor. CDR3 sequence: CSVEVVRGQYF. As DNA, the CDR3 is TGCAGCGTTGAGGTGGTTAGAGGCCAGTACTTC.